This T cell receptor beta chain was identified during a study of vaccination effects on CD4 cells after COVID-19. About the study: Sampling occurred a median 72 days post second dose, range 14 to 241.

Deletions cut 1 base from V and 3 bases from J, with 9 bases between. Germline CDR1 is SGHTA and CDR2 is FQGNSA. The CDR3 is made up of 14 amino acids. When around ten days of culture had elapsed, CD4+ T cells were isolated. Of the BNT162b2 and mRNA-1273 vaccines, participants received two doses of one or the other. Nobody among the vaccine recipients had prior SARS-CoV-2 infection (nucleocapsid antibodies were negative). IL-2 medium was substituted for half the medium on days 3 and 7. Study results and limitations: Convalescent patients were scarce, and early post-infection timepoints were absent.

Assay used: immunoSEQ multiplex PCR; TCRdb lists only in-frame clones, some missing. Altogether 40,000 to 45,000 clones are present, around 71% being singletons, with the ten largest covering roughly 7.7%. Of note for this clone: Its antigen remains unknown.

This clonotype originated in a human donor who received a COVID-19 vaccine. The sample was CD4+ T cells from PBMCs cultured without peptide, taken after COVID-19 vaccination. This rearrangement joins TRBV7-2 to TRBJ1-1, with D possibly matching TRBD1 (6 bases). CDR3 sequence: CASSLVHRDTEAFF. As DNA, the CDR3 is TGTGCCAGCAGCTTAGTTCACAGGGACACTGAAGCTTTCTTT.